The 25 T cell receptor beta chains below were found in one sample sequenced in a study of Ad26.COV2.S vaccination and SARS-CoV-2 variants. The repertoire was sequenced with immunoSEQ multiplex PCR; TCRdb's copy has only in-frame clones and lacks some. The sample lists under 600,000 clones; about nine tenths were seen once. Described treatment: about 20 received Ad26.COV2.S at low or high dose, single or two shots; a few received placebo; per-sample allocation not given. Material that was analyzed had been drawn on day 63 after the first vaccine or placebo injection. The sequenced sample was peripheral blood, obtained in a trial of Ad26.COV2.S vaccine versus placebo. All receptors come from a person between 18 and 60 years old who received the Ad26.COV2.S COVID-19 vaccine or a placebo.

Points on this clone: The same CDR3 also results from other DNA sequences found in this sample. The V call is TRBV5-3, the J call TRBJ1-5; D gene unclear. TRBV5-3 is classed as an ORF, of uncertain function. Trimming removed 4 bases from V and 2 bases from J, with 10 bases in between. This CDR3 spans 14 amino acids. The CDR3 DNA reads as TGTGCCAGAAGCCCGGACCGGGGCAATCAGCCCCAGCATTTT. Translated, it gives CARSPDRGNQPQHF.

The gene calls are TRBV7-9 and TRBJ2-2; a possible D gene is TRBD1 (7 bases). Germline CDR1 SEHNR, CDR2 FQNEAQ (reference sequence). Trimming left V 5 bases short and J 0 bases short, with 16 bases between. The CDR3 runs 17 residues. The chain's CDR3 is CASSPGAGQSNTGELFF. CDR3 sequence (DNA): TGTGCCAGCAGCCCAGGGGCGGGACAGTCGAACACCGGGGAGCTGTTTTTT.

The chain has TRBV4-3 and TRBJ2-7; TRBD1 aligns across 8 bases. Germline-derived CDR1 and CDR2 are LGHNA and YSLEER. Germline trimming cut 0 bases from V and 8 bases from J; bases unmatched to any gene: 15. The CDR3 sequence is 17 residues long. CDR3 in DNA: TGCGCCAGCAGCCAAGACCGAGGACAGGGAGTTCGAGTCAAGCAGTACTTC. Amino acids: CASSQDRGQGVRVKQYF.

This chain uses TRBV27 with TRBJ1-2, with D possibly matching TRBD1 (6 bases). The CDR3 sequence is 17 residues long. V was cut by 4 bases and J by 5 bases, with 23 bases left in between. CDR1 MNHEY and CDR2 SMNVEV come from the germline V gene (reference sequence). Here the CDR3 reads CASSSHLVDRKWYGYTF. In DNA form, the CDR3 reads TGTGCCAGCAGTTCCCACCTGGTGGACAGAAAATGGTATGGCTACACCTTC.

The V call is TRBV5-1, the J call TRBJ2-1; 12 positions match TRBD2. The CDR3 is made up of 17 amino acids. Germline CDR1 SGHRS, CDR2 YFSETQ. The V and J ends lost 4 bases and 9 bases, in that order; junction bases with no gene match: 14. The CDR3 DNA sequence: TGCGCCAGCAGCGAGGAGGCTAGCGGGGGGGCCGGGCGTGAGCAGTTCTTC. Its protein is CASSEEASGGAGREQFF. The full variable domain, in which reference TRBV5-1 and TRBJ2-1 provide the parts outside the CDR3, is KAGVTQTPRYLIKTRGQQVTLSCSPISGHRSVSWYQQTPGQGLQFLFEYFSETQRNKGNFPGRFSGRQFSNSRSEMNVSTLELGDSALYLCASSEEASGGAGREQFFGPGTRLTVL.

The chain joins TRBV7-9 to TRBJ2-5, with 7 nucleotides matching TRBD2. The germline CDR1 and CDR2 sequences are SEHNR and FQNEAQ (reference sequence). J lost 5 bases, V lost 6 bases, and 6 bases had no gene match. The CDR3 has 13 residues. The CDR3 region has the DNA TGTGCCAGCAGTATGGGAGGGTGGGAGACCCAGTACTTC. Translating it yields CASSMGGWETQYF. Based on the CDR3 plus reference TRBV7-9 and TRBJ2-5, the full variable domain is DTGVSQNPRHKITKRGQNVTFRCDPISEHNRLYWYRQTLGQGPEFLTYFQNEAQLEKSRLLSDRFSAERPKGSFSTLEIQRTEQGDSAMYLCASSMGGWETQYFGPGTRLLVL.

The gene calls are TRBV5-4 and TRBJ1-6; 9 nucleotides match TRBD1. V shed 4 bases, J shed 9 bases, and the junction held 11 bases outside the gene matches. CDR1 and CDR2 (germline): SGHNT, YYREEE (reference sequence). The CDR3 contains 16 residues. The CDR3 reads CASSGKQGAQVSPLHF. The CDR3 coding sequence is TGTGCCAGCAGCGGCAAACAGGGGGCACAGGTTTCACCCCTCCACTTT.

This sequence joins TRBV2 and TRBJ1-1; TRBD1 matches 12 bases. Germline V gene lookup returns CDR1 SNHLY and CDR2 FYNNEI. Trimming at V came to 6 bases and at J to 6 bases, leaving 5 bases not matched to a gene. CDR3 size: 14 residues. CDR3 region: CASRPGQGASEAFF. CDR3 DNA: TGTGCCAGCAGACCGGGACAGGGGGCCTCTGAAGCTTTCTTT.

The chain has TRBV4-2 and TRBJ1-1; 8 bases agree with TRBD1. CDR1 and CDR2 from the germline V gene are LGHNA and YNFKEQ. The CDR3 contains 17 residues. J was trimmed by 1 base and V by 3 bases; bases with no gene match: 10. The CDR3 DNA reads TGTGCCAGCAGCCACGCCCGATTCAGGGGGCAGAACACTGAAGCTTTCTTT. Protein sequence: CASSHARFRGQNTEAFF.

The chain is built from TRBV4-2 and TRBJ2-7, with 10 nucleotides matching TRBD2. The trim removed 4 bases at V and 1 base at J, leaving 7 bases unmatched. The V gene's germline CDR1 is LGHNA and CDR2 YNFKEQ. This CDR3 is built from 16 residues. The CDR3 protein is CASSPSPLAGSYEQYF. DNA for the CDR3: TGTGCCAGCAGCCCCTCCCCACTAGCGGGGTCCTACGAGCAGTACTTC.

The DNA of the CDR3 is TGCGCCAGCAGTGCAAGAAGTGACAGGGGAGACTATGGCTACACCTTC. Translating gives CASSARSDRGDYGYTF. The chain is built from TRBV10-2 and TRBJ1-2, with TRBD1 matching over 8 bases. The CDR3 loop spans 16 amino acids. The J segment lost 3 bases and the V segment lost 4 bases, leaving 10 bases of the junction unmatched. Germline V gene lookup returns CDR1 WSHSY and CDR2 SAAADI.

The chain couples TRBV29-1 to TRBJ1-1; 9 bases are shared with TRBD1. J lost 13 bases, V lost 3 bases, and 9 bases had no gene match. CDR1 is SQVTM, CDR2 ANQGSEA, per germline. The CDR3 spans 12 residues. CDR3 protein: CSVDSRTGEGFF. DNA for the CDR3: TGCAGCGTTGACTCGCGGACAGGGGAGGGTTTCTTT.

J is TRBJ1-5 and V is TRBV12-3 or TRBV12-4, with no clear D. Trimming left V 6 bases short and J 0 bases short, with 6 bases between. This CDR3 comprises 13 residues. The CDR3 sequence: CASSEYSNQPQHF. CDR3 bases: TGTGCCAGCAGCGAGTATAGCAATCAGCCCCAGCATTTT.

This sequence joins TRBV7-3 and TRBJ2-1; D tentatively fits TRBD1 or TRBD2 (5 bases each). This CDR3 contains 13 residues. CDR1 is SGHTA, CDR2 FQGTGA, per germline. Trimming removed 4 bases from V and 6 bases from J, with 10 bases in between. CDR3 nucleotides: TGTGCCAGCAGCTCCGGGACGCCCAATGAGCAGTTCTTC. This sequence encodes CASSSGTPNEQFF.

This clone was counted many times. The CDR3: CASSQEAGSGADTQYF. The CDR3 bases are TGCGCCAGCAGCCAGGAAGCTGGGAGTGGGGCAGATACGCAGTATTTT. This rearrangement joins TRBV4-3 to TRBJ2-3; possibly TRBD2 for D (5 bases). There are 16 residues in the CDR3. CDR1 and CDR2 from the germline V gene are LGHNA and YSLEER. Trimming cost V 3 bases and J 4 bases, with 17 bases left between them.

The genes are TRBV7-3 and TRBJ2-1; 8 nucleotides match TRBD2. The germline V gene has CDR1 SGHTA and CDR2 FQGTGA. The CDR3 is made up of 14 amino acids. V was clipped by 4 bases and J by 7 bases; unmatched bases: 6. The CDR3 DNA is TGTGCCAGCAGCTCCCGGGGGGGCCGGAATGAGCAGTTCTTC. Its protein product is CASSSRGGRNEQFF.

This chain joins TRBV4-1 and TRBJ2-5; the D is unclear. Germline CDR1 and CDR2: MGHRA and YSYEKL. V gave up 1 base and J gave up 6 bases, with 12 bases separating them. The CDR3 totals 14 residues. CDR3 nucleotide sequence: TGCGCCAGCAGCCAAGTCCAGCAGTATAAGACCCAGTACTTC. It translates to CASSQVQQYKTQYF.

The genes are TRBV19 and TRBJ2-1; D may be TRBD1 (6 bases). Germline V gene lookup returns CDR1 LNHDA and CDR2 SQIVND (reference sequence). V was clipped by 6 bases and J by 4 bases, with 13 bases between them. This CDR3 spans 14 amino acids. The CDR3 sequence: CASRGQSQYNEQFF. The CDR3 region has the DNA TGTGCCAGTAGAGGACAGAGCCAATACAATGAGCAGTTCTTC.

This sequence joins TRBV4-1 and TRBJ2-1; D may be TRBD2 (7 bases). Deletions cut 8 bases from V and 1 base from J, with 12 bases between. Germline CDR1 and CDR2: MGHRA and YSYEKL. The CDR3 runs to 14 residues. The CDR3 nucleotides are TGCGCCAGCGGGAGGGGGGGATCCTACAATGAGCAGTTCTTC. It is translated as CASGRGGSYNEQFF.

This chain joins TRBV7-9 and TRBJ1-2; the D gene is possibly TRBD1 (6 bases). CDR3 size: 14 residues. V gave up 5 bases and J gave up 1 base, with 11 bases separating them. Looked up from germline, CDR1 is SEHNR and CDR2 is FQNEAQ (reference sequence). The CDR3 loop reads CASSRTANNYGYTF. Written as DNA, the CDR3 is TGTGCCAGCAGCAGGACAGCCAATAACTATGGCTACACCTTC. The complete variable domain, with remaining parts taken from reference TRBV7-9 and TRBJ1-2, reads DTGVSQNPRHKITKRGQNVTFRCDPISEHNRLYWYRQTLGQGPEFLTYFQNEAQLEKSRLLSDRFSAERPKGSFSTLEIQRTEQGDSAMYLCASSRTANNYGYTFGSGTRLTVV.

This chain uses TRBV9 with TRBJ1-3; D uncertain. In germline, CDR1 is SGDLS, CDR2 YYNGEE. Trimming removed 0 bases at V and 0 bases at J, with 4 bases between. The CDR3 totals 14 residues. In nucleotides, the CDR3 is TGTGCCAGCAGCGTAGCAGCCTCTGGAAACACCATATATTTT. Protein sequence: CASSVAASGNTIYF.

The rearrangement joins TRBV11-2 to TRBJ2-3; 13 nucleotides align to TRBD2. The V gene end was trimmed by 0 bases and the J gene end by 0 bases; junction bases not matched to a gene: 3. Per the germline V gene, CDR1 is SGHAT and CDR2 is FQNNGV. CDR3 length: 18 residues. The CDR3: CASSLEGLAGVSTDTQYF. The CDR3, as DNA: TGTGCCAGCAGCTTAGAAGGACTAGCGGGGGTTAGCACAGATACGCAGTATTTT.

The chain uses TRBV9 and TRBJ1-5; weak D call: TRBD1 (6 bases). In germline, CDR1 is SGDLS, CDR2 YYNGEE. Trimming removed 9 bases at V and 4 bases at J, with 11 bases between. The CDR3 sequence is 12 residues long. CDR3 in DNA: TGTGCCAACGGGGGCAGGAATCAGCCCCAGCATTTT. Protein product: CANGGRNQPQHF.

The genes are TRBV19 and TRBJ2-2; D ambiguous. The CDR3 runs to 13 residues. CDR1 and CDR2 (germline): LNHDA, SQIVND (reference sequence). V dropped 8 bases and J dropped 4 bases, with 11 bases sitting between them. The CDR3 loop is CASSLPSTGELFF. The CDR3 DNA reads TGTGCCAGTTCCCTACCGTCCACCGGGGAGCTGTTTTTT.

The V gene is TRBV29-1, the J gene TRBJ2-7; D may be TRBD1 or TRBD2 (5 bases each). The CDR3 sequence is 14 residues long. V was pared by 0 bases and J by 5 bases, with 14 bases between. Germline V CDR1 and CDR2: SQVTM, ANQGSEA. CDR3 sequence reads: CSVEERLGDHEQYF. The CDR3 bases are TGCAGCGTTGAAGAGCGGCTGGGGGACCACGAGCAGTACTTC.